This TCR beta chain was sequenced for a study of blood T cell repertoires in COVID-19. V lost 0 bases to trimming and J lost 4 bases; unmatched junction nucleotides: 4. The CDR3 runs to 14 residues. CDR1 is GTSNPN, CDR2 SVGIG, per germline (reference sequence). Enrolment of Seattle patients took place during active infection, and they were followed longitudinally. Original analysis: Researchers report that nucleated cell counts were estimated from reference gene primer amplification. Using immunoSEQ multiplex PCR, the repertoire was profiled, and TCRdb retains in-frame clones only, with some absent. That table gives V, J and clone size, and the DNA gave D and trimming. The sample consists of hundreds of thousands of clones, about 90% of them appearing once.

The TCR sequence derives from a woman aged 25 to 39 with COVID-19, enrolled during active disease. The chain links TRBV30 to TRBJ2-7; the match to TRBD1 covers 9 bases. Sequencing was performed on peripheral blood. As DNA, the CDR3 is TGTGCCTGGAGTGTGGGACAGGGATTATACGAGCAGTACTTC. Encoded protein: CAWSVGQGLYEQYF.